A selection of T cell receptor beta chains follows, all from one sample in a study of cytomegalovirus exposure and HLA in healthy donors. Sequencing was performed with immunoSEQ multiplex PCR; in TCRdb, only in-frame clones are kept and a portion is missing. The sample consists of over 100,000 clones, 74% of them appearing once. Sequenced material: PBMCs. The receptors come from a human donor in good health. Both conserved end residues are part of each CDR3. The order of the fields is CDR3 protein, CDR3 DNA, V gene, clone size, J gene, D gene. A D gene is named only where the DNA matches it firmly. Size is stated for part of the rows, as once, few or many counts, or as a class when the clone is expanded.

CDR3 protein: CASSADRGGNQPQHF
CDR3 DNA: TGTGCCAGCAGCGCCGACAGGGGAGGCAATCAGCCCCAGCATTTT
V gene: TRBV5-4
clone size: few
J gene: TRBJ1-5
D gene: TRBD1

CDR3 protein: CASSQESRTGTAYPPSLHF
CDR3 DNA: TGCGCCAGCAGCCAAGAATCCCGGACAGGGACTGCTTACCCTCCATCCCTCCACTTT
V gene: TRBV4-3
clone size: .
J gene: TRBJ1-6
D gene: TRBD1

CDR3 protein: CASSFSSVQNEQFF
CDR3 DNA: TGTGCCAGCAGCTTCTCGTCGGTGCAAAATGAGCAGTTCTTC
V gene: TRBV7-9
clone size: few
J gene: TRBJ2-1
D gene: .

CDR3 protein: CASSLGAGVAGEAEQFF
CDR3 DNA: TGCGCCAGCAGCTTGGGGGCCGGGGTAGCGGGAGAGGCTGAGCAGTTCTTC
V gene: TRBV5-1
clone size: .
J gene: TRBJ2-1
D gene: TRBD2

CDR3 protein: CASSLGDRGDPGSDTQYF
CDR3 DNA: TGTGCCAGCAGCTTAGGGGACAGGGGTGACCCAGGGTCAGATACGCAGTATTTT
V gene: TRBV11-3
clone size: .
J gene: TRBJ2-3
D gene: TRBD1

CDR3 protein: CASSQGDSQPQHF
CDR3 DNA: TGTGCCAGCAGCCAAGGGGACAGCCAGCCCCAGCATTTT
V gene: TRBV4-2
clone size: once
J gene: TRBJ1-5
D gene: TRBD1

CDR3 protein: CASSQDVTGGSYNSPLHF
CDR3 DNA: TGTGCCAGCAGCCAAGATGTGACAGGGGGTTCCTATAATTCACCCCTCCACTTT
V gene: TRBV4-2
clone size: .
J gene: TRBJ1-6
D gene: TRBD1

CDR3 protein: CASTGTGINEQFF
CDR3 DNA: TGTGCCAGCACCGGGACAGGGATCAATGAGCAGTTCTTC
V gene: TRBV6-5
clone size: once
J gene: TRBJ2-1
D gene: TRBD1

CDR3 protein: CASSLSTRQSLLLAQHF
CDR3 DNA: TGTGCCAGCAGTTTATCTACACGACAATCTCTCCTCCTGGCCCAGCATTTT
V gene: TRBV28
clone size: few
J gene: TRBJ1-5
D gene: .

CDR3 protein: CATTGAYEQYF
CDR3 DNA: TGTGCCACGACAGGGGCCTACGAGCAGTACTTC
V gene: TRBV28
clone size: .
J gene: TRBJ2-7
D gene: TRBD1

CDR3 protein: CASSTGGVNGYTF
CDR3 DNA: TGCGCCAGCAGCACAGGGGGGGTAAATGGCTACACCTTC
V gene: TRBV4-1
clone size: .
J gene: TRBJ1-2
D gene: TRBD1

CDR3 protein: CSVEPGQGGEKLFF
CDR3 DNA: TGCAGCGTTGAACCCGGACAGGGTGGAGAAAAACTGTTTTTT
V gene: TRBV29-1
clone size: once
J gene: TRBJ1-4
D gene: TRBD1

CDR3 protein: CASRADGLETEAFF
CDR3 DNA: TGTGCCAGCAGAGCAGACGGGTTGGAAACTGAAGCTTTCTTT
V gene: TRBV2
clone size: .
J gene: TRBJ1-1
D gene: .

CDR3 protein: CASSLALSANYGYTF
CDR3 DNA: TGTGCCAGCAGCTTAGCTCTCTCAGCTAACTATGGCTACACCTTC
V gene: TRBV7-2
clone size: .
J gene: TRBJ1-2
D gene: .

CDR3 protein: CATSRATGTGYGYTF
CDR3 DNA: TGTGCCACCAGCAGAGCCACCGGGACAGGGTATGGCTACACCTTC
V gene: TRBV15
clone size: once
J gene: TRBJ1-2
D gene: TRBD1

CDR3 protein: CASGGRPLALSPRTQYF
CDR3 DNA: TGTGCCAGCGGGGGGAGACCCCTAGCGCTCAGTCCACGGACCCAGTACTTC
V gene: TRBV27
clone size: few
J gene: TRBJ2-5
D gene: .

CDR3 protein: CASSPNPLAGVHEQFF
CDR3 DNA: TGTGCCAGCAGCCCCAACCCCCTAGCGGGAGTACATGAGCAGTTCTTC
V gene: TRBV7-9
clone size: few
J gene: TRBJ2-1
D gene: TRBD2

CDR3 protein: CASSRTSGSTDTQYF
CDR3 DNA: TGTGCCAGCAGCCGGACTAGCGGTAGCACAGATACGCAGTATTTT
V gene: TRBV7-2
clone size: .
J gene: TRBJ2-3
D gene: TRBD2

CDR3 protein: CASSIQGEIMNTEAFF
CDR3 DNA: TGTGCCAGTAGTATACAGGGGGAGATAATGAACACTGAAGCTTTCTTT
V gene: TRBV19
clone size: .
J gene: TRBJ1-1
D gene: TRBD1

CDR3 protein: CASSLEPLYEQYF
CDR3 DNA: TGCGCCAGCAGCTTGGAACCACTCTACGAGCAGTACTTC
V gene: TRBV5-1
clone size: .
J gene: TRBJ2-7
D gene: .

CDR3 protein: CASSIRGNGELFF
CDR3 DNA: TGTGCCAGTAGTATAAGGGGGAACGGGGAGCTGTTTTTT
V gene: TRBV19
clone size: few
J gene: TRBJ2-2
D gene: .

CDR3 protein: CSVGEVGRGWPDTQYF
CDR3 DNA: TGCAGCGTTGGAGAGGTGGGAAGGGGCTGGCCAGATACGCAGTATTTT
V gene: TRBV29-1
clone size: .
J gene: TRBJ2-3
D gene: .

CDR3 protein: CASSPTSSPWETQYF
CDR3 DNA: TGTGCCAGCAGCCCAACATCTAGCCCCTGGGAGACCCAGTACTTC
V gene: TRBV9
clone size: once
J gene: TRBJ2-5
D gene: .

CDR3 protein: CASGGTTATNEKLFF
CDR3 DNA: TGTGCCAGCGGTGGGACAACCGCAACTAATGAAAAACTGTTTTTT
V gene: TRBV2
clone size: .
J gene: TRBJ1-4
D gene: .

CDR3 protein: CASSLGGGTGELFF
CDR3 DNA: TGTGCCAGCAGTCTTGGGGGGGGCACCGGGGAGCTGTTTTTT
V gene: TRBV6-1
clone size: .
J gene: TRBJ2-2
D gene: TRBD2

CDR3 protein: CSVKNRGFTGELFF
CDR3 DNA: TGCAGCGTTAAGAACAGGGGTTTCACCGGGGAGCTGTTTTTT
V gene: TRBV29-1
clone size: .
J gene: TRBJ2-2
D gene: TRBD1

CDR3 protein: CASSVGGSGYTF
CDR3 DNA: TGTGCCAGCAGCGTTGGGGGCTCTGGCTACACCTTC
V gene: TRBV9
clone size: .
J gene: TRBJ1-2
D gene: .

CDR3 protein: CASSVNREVLTPRNYGYTF
CDR3 DNA: TGTGCCAGCAGTGTGAACAGGGAAGTTTTGACCCCACGTAACTATGGCTACACCTTC
V gene: TRBV6-4
clone size: .
J gene: TRBJ1-2
D gene: .

CDR3 protein: CASSLEQGPNNEQFF
CDR3 DNA: TGTGCCAGCAGCTTAGAACAGGGACCCAACAATGAGCAGTTCTTC
V gene: TRBV7-9
clone size: .
J gene: TRBJ2-1
D gene: .

CDR3 protein: CASSLAGTGGSSPQHF
CDR3 DNA: TGTGCCAGCAGTTTGGCCGGGACAGGGGGCTCATCTCCCCAGCATTTT
V gene: TRBV28
clone size: .
J gene: TRBJ1-5
D gene: TRBD1

CDR3 protein: CATSRDRVTGNTIYF
CDR3 DNA: TGTGCCACCAGCAGGGACAGGGTCACTGGAAACACCATATATTTT
V gene: TRBV15
clone size: .
J gene: TRBJ1-3
D gene: TRBD1

CDR3 protein: CASSRQAMISGANVLTF
CDR3 DNA: TGTGCCAGCAGCAGGCAGGCGATGATCTCTGGGGCCAACGTCCTGACTTTC
V gene: TRBV5-4
clone size: .
J gene: TRBJ2-6
D gene: .

CDR3 protein: CASSAGTDNTGELFF
CDR3 DNA: TGTGCCAGCAGTGCTGGGACAGATAACACCGGGGAGCTGTTTTTT
V gene: TRBV6-1
clone size: .
J gene: TRBJ2-2
D gene: TRBD1

CDR3 protein: CASSPTGGGTEAFF
CDR3 DNA: TGTGCCAGCAGTCCTACAGGGGGCGGCACTGAAGCTTTCTTT
V gene: TRBV6-5
clone size: few
J gene: TRBJ1-1
D gene: TRBD1

CDR3 protein: CASSIATLGKAGDEQYF
CDR3 DNA: TGTGCCAGTAGTATAGCAACCTTGGGGAAGGCGGGAGACGAGCAGTACTTC
V gene: TRBV19
clone size: few
J gene: TRBJ2-7
D gene: TRBD2

CDR3 protein: CASRPWTGGTGELFF
CDR3 DNA: TGTGCCAGCAGACCTTGGACGGGGGGTACCGGGGAGCTGTTTTTT
V gene: TRBV27
clone size: .
J gene: TRBJ2-2
D gene: TRBD2

CDR3 protein: CASSRSYRESGETQYF
CDR3 DNA: TGCGCCAGCAGCCGATCTTATCGGGAGTCAGGGGAGACCCAGTACTTC
V gene: TRBV4-1
clone size: .
J gene: TRBJ2-5
D gene: .

CDR3 protein: CASSITGGGYEQYF
CDR3 DNA: TGTGCCAGTAGTATCACAGGGGGCGGCTACGAGCAGTACTTC
V gene: TRBV19
clone size: .
J gene: TRBJ2-7
D gene: TRBD1

CDR3 protein: CASSLALAGGKDTQYF
CDR3 DNA: TGCGCCAGCAGCTTGGCGTTAGCGGGAGGGAAAGATACGCAGTATTTT
V gene: TRBV5-1
clone size: .
J gene: TRBJ2-3
D gene: TRBD2

CDR3 protein: CASSQGGGGTDTQYF
CDR3 DNA: TGCGCCAGCAGCCAGGGAGGCGGGGGCACAGATACGCAGTATTTT
V gene: TRBV5-1
clone size: .
J gene: TRBJ2-3
D gene: .

CDR3 protein: CASSMDSLLYTGELFF
CDR3 DNA: TGTGCCAGTAGTATGGACAGTTTATTGTACACCGGGGAGCTGTTTTTT
V gene: TRBV19
clone size: .
J gene: TRBJ2-2
D gene: .

CDR3 protein: CASSLLPLSSYNEQFF
CDR3 DNA: TGTGCCAGCAGTTTATTGCCACTGAGCTCCTACAATGAGCAGTTCTTC
V gene: TRBV27
clone size: few
J gene: TRBJ2-1
D gene: .

CDR3 protein: CASSLYPRGSHNEQFF
CDR3 DNA: TGTGCCAGCAGCTTGTACCCCAGGGGAAGTCATAATGAGCAGTTCTTC
V gene: TRBV5-5
clone size: .
J gene: TRBJ2-1
D gene: .

CDR3 protein: CASSPSVGTSTDTQYF
CDR3 DNA: TGTGCCAGCTCACCGAGCGTCGGAACTAGCACAGATACGCAGTATTTT
V gene: TRBV18
clone size: .
J gene: TRBJ2-3
D gene: .

CDR3 protein: CASRTGIYGYTF
CDR3 DNA: TGTGCCAGCCGGACAGGCATCTATGGCTACACCTTC
V gene: TRBV19
clone size: .
J gene: TRBJ1-2
D gene: TRBD1

CDR3 protein: CSVEVAGGPIAYRYF
CDR3 DNA: TGCAGCGTTGAAGTGGCGGGGGGGCCCATTGCATATAGATACTTC
V gene: TRBV29-1
clone size: .
J gene: TRBJ2-5
D gene: TRBD2

CDR3 protein: CASSPATRWGNQPQHF
CDR3 DNA: TGCGCCAGCAGCCCCGCTACTAGGTGGGGCAATCAGCCCCAGCATTTT
V gene: TRBV4-1
clone size: .
J gene: TRBJ1-5
D gene: .

CDR3 protein: CASSPPRAHSYNEQFF
CDR3 DNA: TGTGCCAGCTCACCACCTAGAGCCCACTCCTACAATGAGCAGTTCTTC
V gene: TRBV18
clone size: few
J gene: TRBJ2-1
D gene: .

CDR3 protein: CASSLGNRGQNYEQYF
CDR3 DNA: TGCGCCAGCAGCTTGGGAAACAGGGGACAAAACTACGAGCAGTACTTC
V gene: TRBV5-1
clone size: .
J gene: TRBJ2-7
D gene: TRBD1

CDR3 protein: CASSVLAGPSYEQYF
CDR3 DNA: TGTGCCAGCAGCGTGCTAGCGGGCCCATCCTACGAGCAGTACTTC
V gene: TRBV9
clone size: once
J gene: TRBJ2-7
D gene: TRBD2

CDR3 protein: CASSDRGRSGANVLTF
CDR3 DNA: TGTGCCAGCAGCGACAGGGGGAGGTCTGGGGCCAACGTCCTGACTTTC
V gene: TRBV2
clone size: .
J gene: TRBJ2-6
D gene: TRBD1

CDR3 protein: CASRYRETQYF
CDR3 DNA: TGTGCCAGCAGGTACAGAGAGACCCAGTACTTC
V gene: TRBV5-6
clone size: .
J gene: TRBJ2-5
D gene: .

CDR3 protein: CASRTSGGFSSPKETQYF
CDR3 DNA: TGTGCCAGCAGAACTAGCGGGGGATTCAGTTCACCTAAAGAGACCCAGTACTTC
V gene: TRBV21-1
clone size: .
J gene: TRBJ2-5
D gene: .

CDR3 protein: CASSFLAEEKQYF
CDR3 DNA: TGTGCCAGCAGCTTTCTGGCGGAGGAAAAGCAGTATTTT
V gene: TRBV5-6
clone size: few
J gene: TRBJ2-3
D gene: .

CDR3 protein: CASSSRTGPEQYF
CDR3 DNA: TGCGCCAGCAGCTCCAGAACAGGTCCAGAGCAGTACTTC
V gene: TRBV5-1
clone size: .
J gene: TRBJ2-7
D gene: .

CDR3 protein: CASRRQEGNTIYF
CDR3 DNA: TGCGCCAGCAGGAGACAAGAAGGAAACACCATATATTTT
V gene: TRBV5-1
clone size: .
J gene: TRBJ1-3
D gene: .

CDR3 protein: CASSPGVFRGAGTGELFF
CDR3 DNA: TGTGCCAGCAGCCCGGGCGTTTTTCGGGGGGCGGGCACCGGGGAGCTGTTTTTT
V gene: TRBV4-2
clone size: few
J gene: TRBJ2-2
D gene: .

CDR3 protein: CASSPLGQGQETQYF
CDR3 DNA: TGTGCCAGCAGCCCCTTAGGACAGGGGCAAGAGACCCAGTACTTC
V gene: TRBV9
clone size: .
J gene: TRBJ2-5
D gene: TRBD1

CDR3 protein: CASSTGEGSTDTQYF
CDR3 DNA: TGTGCCAGCAGCACAGGGGAAGGGAGCACAGATACGCAGTATTTT
V gene: TRBV6-1
clone size: .
J gene: TRBJ2-3
D gene: TRBD1

CDR3 protein: CASSLAGRDYEQYF
CDR3 DNA: TGTGCCAGCAGCTTGGCGGGCAGGGACTACGAGCAGTACTTC
V gene: TRBV5-6
clone size: .
J gene: TRBJ2-7
D gene: .